Below, 10 T cell receptor beta chains from the same sample are listed, as sequenced in a study of T cells in Graves' hyperthyroidism and ophthalmopathy. RNA transcripts were the template for amplifying TCR beta CDR3 regions. When the TCR CDR3 underwent first-round RT-PCR, the HTBI primer set was used. TCRdb ran MiXCR on the multiplex PCR reads and lists one entry per CDR3 protein. The sample has 730,000 or so distinct CDR3 sequences; about 19% are singletons. The sequenced sample was blood. The receptors were gathered from a woman in her forties or fifties with Graves' hyperthyroidism that later progressed to Graves' ophthalmopathy.

This clonotype was picked up many times. The chain is built from TRBV7-9 and TRBJ2-7, with TRBD1 identical over 9 bases. The V gene end was trimmed by 1 base and the J gene end by 5 bases; junction bases not matched to a gene: 9. The CDR3 has 16 residues. Germline V gives CDR1 SEHNR, CDR2 FQNEAQ (reference sequence). The CDR3 DNA reads as TGTGCCAGCAGCTTAGGTTCGGACAGGGGTCAGAACGAGCAGTACTTC. As protein: CASSLGSDRGQNEQYF.

The rearrangement joins TRBV20-1 to TRBJ1-2; D is uncertain. The germline CDR1 and CDR2 sequences are DFQATT and SNEGSKA (reference sequence). V was cut by 5 bases and J by 5 bases, with 12 bases left in between. The CDR3 contains 12 residues. CDR3 coding DNA: TGCAGTGCTGCCAATCGGAATTATGGCTACACCTTC. It translates to CSAANRNYGYTF.

In its sample, this clonotype was seen many times. This chain connects TRBV29-1 to TRBJ1-1; 7 bases match TRBD1. Germline V lookup: CDR1 SQVTM, CDR2 ANQGSEA. The CDR3 is 13 amino acids. After removal of 6 bases from V and 5 bases from J, the junction contained 9 bases not matched to a gene. CDR3 sequence: CSVLTGKGTEAFF. Here the CDR3 DNA reads TGCAGCGTGCTGACAGGGAAGGGAACTGAAGCTTTCTTT.

This clonotype was counted only a few times. The rearrangement links TRBV9 to TRBJ2-3, with TRBD1 as a possible D gene (5 bases). Looked up from germline, CDR1 is SGDLS and CDR2 is YYNGEE. The CDR3 sequence is 15 residues long. The germline V and J ends were trimmed by 2 bases and 3 bases, with 13 bases remaining between them. CDR3 DNA sequence: TGTGCCAGCAGCGTCGACAGTCCCGCGACAGATACGCAGTATTTT. Protein: CASSVDSPATDTQYF.

This clonotype showed up many times. This chain uses TRBV27 with TRBJ2-7, with D maybe TRBD2 (6 bases). Germline V CDR1 and CDR2: MNHEY, SMNVEV (reference sequence). The CDR3 runs to 15 residues. The germline V and J ends were trimmed by 3 bases and 0 bases, with 12 bases remaining between them. Written as DNA, the CDR3 is TGTGCCAGCAGTTTTGGGGGGTTTAGCTCCTACGAGCAGTACTTC. It specifies CASSFGGFSSYEQYF.

The sample holds a few counts of this clonotype. The chain links TRBV7-8 to TRBJ1-5, with unresolved D. V dropped 4 bases and J dropped 3 bases, with 10 bases sitting between them. In germline, CDR1 is SGHVS, CDR2 FQNEAQ. This CDR3 spans 14 amino acids. The CDR3 protein is CASSSSGFNQPQHF. The CDR3 nucleotides are TGTGCCAGCAGCTCATCAGGATTCAATCAGCCCCAGCATTTT.

The rearrangement uses TRBV7-9 and TRBJ2-1; the D gene is possibly TRBD1 (5 bases). CDR3 length: 15 amino acids. In germline, CDR1 is SEHNR, CDR2 FQNEAQ (reference sequence). With 5 bases removed from V and 3 bases from J, the gap between germline ends came to 14 bases. The CDR3 loop is CASSPSQGFYNEQFF. CDR3 bases: TGTGCCAGCAGCCCCAGCCAGGGTTTCTACAATGAGCAGTTCTTC.

The chain couples TRBV20-1 to TRBJ2-7; 10 positions match TRBD1. Trimming cost V 3 bases and J 6 bases; bases outside gene matches: 5. CDR1 and CDR2 from the germline V gene are DFQATT and SNEGSKA (reference sequence). CDR3 length: 13 residues. The CDR3 bases are TGCAGTGCTAGTAGGGACAGGGGTTCCGAGCAGTACTTC. It specifies CSASRDRGSEQYF.

This clonotype was detected ten times or more. V gene TRBV12-3 or TRBV12-4 combines with J gene TRBJ1-2, with TRBD1 as a possible D gene (5 bases). The length of the CDR3 is 15 residues. Trimming left V 1 base short and J 5 bases short, with 14 bases between. DNA for the CDR3: TGTGCCAGCAGTTTAGGCCCCCACAGGATGTATGGCTACACCTTC. Translation gives CASSLGPHRMYGYTF.

This clonotype appeared a few times. CDR3 residues: CASSQAKGVGETQYF. Written as DNA, the CDR3 is TGCGCCAGCAGCCAAGCGAAGGGGGTTGGAGAGACCCAGTACTTC. This chain joins TRBV4-1 and TRBJ2-5, with D tentatively TRBD1 (6 bases). Germline lookup yields CDR1 MGHRA and CDR2 YSYEKL. The CDR3 covers 15 residues. Trimming left V 1 base short and J 4 bases short, with 13 bases between.